These T cell receptor beta chains were read from a single sample in a study of long-term antiretroviral therapy in people with HIV. The protocol was immunoSEQ multiplex PCR, while the TCRdb copy is restricted to in-frame clones and leaves out a portion. The sample holds 20,000 to 25,000 clones, roughly 80% seen once. The input for sequencing was unsorted PBMCs, taken 0.3 years after starting antiretroviral therapy. Receptor source: a man between 45 and 60 years old with HIV. CDR3s include the opening cysteine and the closing phenylalanine or tryptophan. D genes are given only for firm matches. Clone size appears in some rows only: once, few, many, or a class for an expanded clone.

abundance	d_gene	v_gene	j_gene	CDR3nt	CDR3aa
.	.	TRBV4-3	TRBJ2-7	TGCGCCAGCAGCGCGGGGCGAGGAACCTACGAGCAGTACTTC	CASSAGRGTYEQYF
.	.	TRBV15	TRBJ2-7	TGTGCCACCAGCAGGGTGTCGGGCGAGCAGTACTTC	CATSRVSGEQYF
once	.	TRBV27	TRBJ2-1	TGTGCCAGCAGCCTGTCTATGCCCCTTAGCTCCTACAATGAGCAGTTCTTC	CASSLSMPLSSYNEQFF
few	.	TRBV5-1	TRBJ1-2	TGCGCCAGCAGCACTGAGGGGGGAGGATATGGCTACACCTTC	CASSTEGGGYGYTF
few	TRBD2	TRBV4-3	TRBJ2-1	TGCGCCAGCAGCCAAGAGGGCGGGGGGTCTTACAATGAGCAGTTCTTC	CASSQEGGGSYNEQFF
.	.	TRBV7-2	TRBJ2-7	TGTGCCAGCAGCTCTGGAGCGGCGAACTACGAGCAGTACTTC	CASSSGAANYEQYF
.	.	TRBV19	TRBJ2-2	TGTGCCAGTAGTATACGGAAATGGGAAAGGGACGAACGCACCGGGGAGCTGTTTTTT	CASSIRKWERDERTGELFF
.	TRBD1	TRBV11-2	TRBJ1-1	TGTGCCAGCAGCTTAGGACAGGGAAGGTCGGACACTGAAGCTTTCTTT	CASSLGQGRSDTEAFF
.	.	TRBV7-9	TRBJ2-2	TGTGCCAGCAGTCCACAGGGAAACACCGGGGAGCTGTTTTTT	CASSPQGNTGELFF
.	.	TRBV5-1	TRBJ1-1	TGCGCCAGCAGCCTCACCTTGGACAGCCTTAACACTGAAGCTTTCTTT	CASSLTLDSLNTEAFF
.	.	TRBV30	TRBJ1-1	TGTGCCTGGAGTCCGACAAGAGGGAACACTGAAGCTTTCTTT	CAWSPTRGNTEAFF
.	.	TRBV7-9	TRBJ2-1	TGTGCCAGCAAACAGGAGGGAAGCTACAATGAGCAGTTCTTC	CASKQEGSYNEQFF
.	.	TRBV25-1	TRBJ2-2	TGTGCCAGCAGTGAACGGGGGAACACCGGGGAGCTGTTTTTT	CASSERGNTGELFF
.	.	TRBV19	TRBJ2-2	TGTGCCAGTAGTTCCAAATCCAGATCCGCCGGGGAGCTGTTTTTT	CASSSKSRSAGELFF
.	.	TRBV23-1	TRBJ2-5	TGCGCCAGCAGTCCCCACCCGACGGGGGCACAGGAGACCCAGTACTTC	CASSPHPTGAQETQYF
once	TRBD2	TRBV9	TRBJ2-2	TGTGCCAGCAGCGAAAGTACTAGCGTGAACACCGGGGAGCTGTTTTTT	CASSESTSVNTGELFF
.	.	TRBV4-1	TRBJ1-4	TGCGCCAGCAGCCAAGACTCCTTACGGGCTACTAATGAAAAACTGTTTTTT	CASSQDSLRATNEKLFF
few	TRBD1	TRBV4-1	TRBJ2-7	TGCGCCAGCAGCCCAGCGGGACAGGGTACCGAGCAGTACTTC	CASSPAGQGTEQYF
.	.	TRBV5-6	TRBJ2-1	TGTGCCAGCAGCTTGACGGGGAGCTCCTACAATGAGCAGTTCTTC	CASSLTGSSYNEQFF
.	.	TRBV28	TRBJ2-3	TGTGCCAGCAGTTTATCCGTAGCCCCCGGGTATTTT	CASSLSVAPGYF
few	.	TRBV6-6	TRBJ1-3	TGTGCCAGCAGTTACACAGGCTCTGGAAACACCATATATTTT	CASSYTGSGNTIYF
once	TRBD1	TRBV18	TRBJ1-4	TGTGCCAGCTCACCACAGACAGGGGGCACAGTTACAACTAATGAAAAACTGTTTTTT	CASSPQTGGTVTTNEKLFF
.	.	TRBV5-1	TRBJ2-7	TGCGCCAGCAGCCCTGGGACGGGGACCCTCTACGAGCAGTACTTC	CASSPGTGTLYEQYF
.	.	TRBV28	TRBJ1-1	TGTGCCAGCAGCCCTCCAGGGCATTACCAAAATGAAGCTTTCTTT	CASSPPGHYQNEAFF
.	TRBD1	TRBV2	TRBJ1-2	TGTGCCAGCAGTGGGACAGGAATCCTCTATGGCTACACCTTC	CASSGTGILYGYTF
.	.	TRBV7-9	TRBJ2-1	TGTGCCAGCAGCACCTACAATGAGCAGTTCTTC	CASSTYNEQFF
once	TRBD1	TRBV5-1	TRBJ1-1	TGCGCCAGCAGCTGGACAGGCGGCAACACTGAAGCTTTCTTT	CASSWTGGNTEAFF
.	TRBD1	TRBV30	TRBJ2-2	TGTGCCTGGAGTGTGGACAGGGAGTCGGGGGAGCTGTTTTTT	CAWSVDRESGELFF
.	TRBD2	TRBV14	TRBJ2-1	TGTGCCAGCAGGCCCAGCGGGGGGGCGAATGAGCAGTTCTTC	CASRPSGGANEQFF
.	TRBD2	TRBV7-2	TRBJ2-7	TGTGCCAGCAGCAGAACTAGCGTAGGCGGCGAGCAGTACTTC	CASSRTSVGGEQYF
.	TRBD1	TRBV7-2	TRBJ2-7	TGTGCCAGCAGCTTAAGACAGGGGGCGGTTGAGCAGTACTTC	CASSLRQGAVEQYF
once	TRBD1	TRBV7-6	TRBJ2-1	TGTGCCAGCAGCTTAGGGCAACAGGGGGTACAAGGTGAGCAGTTCTTC	CASSLGQQGVQGEQFF
.	.	TRBV11-3	TRBJ2-1	TGTGCCAGCAGCTTAGATACCGGGACCACCAATGAGCAGTTCTTC	CASSLDTGTTNEQFF
.	.	TRBV28	TRBJ2-7	TGTGCCAGCACCCTCGCCGGGAAGTACTACGAGCAGTACTTC	CASTLAGKYYEQYF
once	TRBD1	TRBV4-3	TRBJ1-2	TGCGCCAGCAGCCAAGGACAGGGGGCCTATGGCTACACCTTC	CASSQGQGAYGYTF
.	TRBD1	TRBV28	TRBJ2-4	TGTGCCAGCAGACTCCGGACAGGGAGTCTTTCTGACATTCAGTACTTC	CASRLRTGSLSDIQYF
medium-sized	.	TRBV5-1	TRBJ2-3	TGCGCCAGCAGGTTGAGGGAGAGGTTCACAGATACGCAGTATTTT	CASRLRERFTDTQYF
.	TRBD2	TRBV5-1	TRBJ2-7	TGCGCCAGCAGCCAGACTAGCGGGAGCTCCTACGAGCAGTACTTC	CASSQTSGSSYEQYF
.	.	TRBV25-1	TRBJ2-5	TGTGCCAGCAGTGTGGGAGGGGGGCTATTTGGGACCCAGTACTTC	CASSVGGGLFGTQYF
.	TRBD2	TRBV7-2	TRBJ2-7	TGTGCCAGCAGCTTACCGGGAGGTCTACGGGAGCAGTACTTC	CASSLPGGLREQYF
.	TRBD1	TRBV11-2	TRBJ1-1	TGTGCCAGCAGCTCCGACAGGGCTGAAGCTTTCTTT	CASSSDRAEAFF
.	.	TRBV7-2	TRBJ2-7	TGTGCCAGCAGCTTAACGAAATCCTACGAGCAGTACTTC	CASSLTKSYEQYF
.	.	TRBV6-5	TRBJ1-1	TGTGCCAGCAGAACGACACGGGGGTCGAACACTGAAGCTTTCTTT	CASRTTRGSNTEAFF
once	.	TRBV11-3	TRBJ2-1	TGTGCCAGCAGCTTAGAAGTACAGAATGAGCAGTTCTTC	CASSLEVQNEQFF
.	.	TRBV7-9	TRBJ1-1	TGTGCCAGCAGCTTAGACAGGGTCGACACTGAAGCTTTCTTT	CASSLDRVDTEAFF
.	TRBD1	TRBV5-6	TRBJ2-3	TGTGCCAGCAGCTCGGAGACAGGGAAAGTCCTCGATACGCAGTATTTT	CASSSETGKVLDTQYF
.	TRBD2	TRBV5-1	TRBJ2-3	TGCGCCAGCAGGCAGACTAGCTACGGCACAGATACGCAGTATTTT	CASRQTSYGTDTQYF